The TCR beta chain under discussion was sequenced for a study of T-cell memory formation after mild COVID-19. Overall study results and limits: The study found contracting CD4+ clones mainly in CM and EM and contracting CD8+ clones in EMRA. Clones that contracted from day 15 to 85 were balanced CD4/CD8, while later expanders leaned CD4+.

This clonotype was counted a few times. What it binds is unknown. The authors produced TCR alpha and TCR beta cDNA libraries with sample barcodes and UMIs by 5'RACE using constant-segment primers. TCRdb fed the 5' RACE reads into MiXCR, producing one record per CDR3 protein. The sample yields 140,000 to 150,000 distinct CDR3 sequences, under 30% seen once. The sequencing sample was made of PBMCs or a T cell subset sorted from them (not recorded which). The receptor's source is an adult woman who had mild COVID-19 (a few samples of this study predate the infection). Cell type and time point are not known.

CDR3 protein: CASSPMTGSTGELFF. CDR3 sequence (DNA): TGTGCCAGCAGCCCGATGACAGGGTCCACCGGGGAGCTGTTTTTT. The J gene is TRBJ2-2, the V gene TRBV7-7, with TRBD1 matching 7 bases. V lost 5 bases to trimming and J lost 4 bases; unmatched junction nucleotides: 7. This CDR3 is 15 amino acids long. Germline V lookup: CDR1 SSHAT, CDR2 FNYEAQ (reference sequence). The variable domain in full, completed from reference TRBV7-7 and TRBJ2-2, reads GAGVSQSPRYKVTKRGQDVTLRCDPISSHATLYWYQQALGQGPEFLTYFNYEAQPDKSGLPSDRFSAERPEGSISTLTIQRTEQRDSAMYRCASSPMTGSTGELFFGEGSRLTVL.